This entry describes one T cell receptor (beta chain). Its antigen remains unidentified. The record originates from a study of cytomegalovirus exposure and HLA in healthy donors. Trimming at V came to 5 bases and at J to 1 base, leaving 2 bases not matched to a gene. Germline V gene data show CDR1 as ENHRY and CDR2 as SYGVKD. This CDR3 is 14 amino acids long. Libraries were prepared by immunoSEQ multiplex PCR; TCRdb keeps only in-frame clonotypes and omits some of them. Counted here are about 43,000 clones, around 90% occurring once; the ten biggest clones make up about 5%. Study-level points and caveats: A list of about 180 TCR beta chains associated with cytomegalovirus was given.

The V and J genes are TRBV10-3 and TRBJ1-5; 7 positions agree with TRBD1. The source is a man aged 18 to 35 in good health and CMV-seronegative. Material for sequencing was PBMCs. In DNA, the CDR3 is TGTGCCATCAGTTTGGACAGGAGCAATCAGCCCCAGCATTTT. This gives the protein CAISLDRSNQPQHF.